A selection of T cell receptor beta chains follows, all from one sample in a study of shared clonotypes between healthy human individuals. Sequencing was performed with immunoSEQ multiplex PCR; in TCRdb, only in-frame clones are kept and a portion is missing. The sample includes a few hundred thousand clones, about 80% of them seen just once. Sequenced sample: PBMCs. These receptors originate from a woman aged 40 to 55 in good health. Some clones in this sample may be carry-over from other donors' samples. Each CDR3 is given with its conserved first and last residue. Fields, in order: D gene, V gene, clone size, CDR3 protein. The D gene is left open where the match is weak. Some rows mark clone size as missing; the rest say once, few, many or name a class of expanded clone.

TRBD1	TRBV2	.	CASSETGAPNTGELFF
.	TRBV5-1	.	CASSLARLHTEAFF
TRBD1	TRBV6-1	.	CASSEAYRGTETQYF
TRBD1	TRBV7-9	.	CASSLRTGVLDTQYF
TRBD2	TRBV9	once	CASSVVSGYHNEQFF
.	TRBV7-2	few	CASSPTPGYGYTF
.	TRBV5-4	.	CASSQVSTDSPFREQYF
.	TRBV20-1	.	CSARPPDGYTF
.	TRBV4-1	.	CASSQLSGETQYF
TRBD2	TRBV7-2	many	CASSFDGRAVDTQYF
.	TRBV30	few	CAWGTDGNTEAFF
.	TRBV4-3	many	CASSRQLELSGELFF
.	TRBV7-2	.	CASSFYRELSGANVLTF
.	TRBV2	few	CATAGPGLEQYF
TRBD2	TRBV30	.	CAVGASGRMREQYF
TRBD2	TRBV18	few	CASSPGLAGSSSYNEQFF
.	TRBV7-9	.	CASSRRSEKLFF
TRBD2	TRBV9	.	CASSRGGAYNEQFF
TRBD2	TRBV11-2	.	CASSWGLGLDNEQFF
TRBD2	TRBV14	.	CASSLLAGGYNEQFF
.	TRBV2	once	CASREGGNTIYF
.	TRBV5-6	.	CASSLGGMFSGNTGELFF
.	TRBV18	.	CASSPGLLLDGELFF
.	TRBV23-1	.	CASSQSLGGLPGELFF
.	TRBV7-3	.	CASSFSSSGANVLTF
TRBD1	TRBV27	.	CASSRQGAGGTEAFF
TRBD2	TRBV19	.	CASSPRLAGEVYNEQFF